This note documents a single T cell receptor beta chain sequence. Lactation, pregnancy, other autoimmune disease or uncontrolled infection excluded patients. For the diagnoses, clinical symptoms, serum thyroxine and TRAb, thyroid ultrasound and orbital computed tomography were used. The data derive from a study of T cells in Graves' hyperthyroidism and ophthalmopathy. This CDR3 is 14 amino acids long. V gave up 3 bases and J gave up 6 bases, with 15 bases separating them. Germline CDR1 DFQATT, CDR2 SNEGSKA (reference sequence). Amplification of TCR beta CDR3 regions used RNA as the template. The HTBI primer set drove a first-round RT-PCR of the TCR CDR3. TCRdb analysed the multiplex PCR reads with MiXCR anew, one entry per CDR3 protein. Of over 650,000 distinct CDR3 sequences listed, about 45% are singletons.

The sequence derives from an adult man with Graves' disease, either hyperthyroidism or ophthalmopathy (not recorded which). The source material was peripheral blood or thyroid tissue (not recorded which). The chain links TRBV20-1 to TRBJ1-5, with D maybe TRBD1 (5 bases). CDR3 sequence (DNA): TGCAGTGCTAGTTTCTCCCAGGGAGGTCAGCCCCAGCATTTT. Translating gives CSASFSQGGQPQHF.